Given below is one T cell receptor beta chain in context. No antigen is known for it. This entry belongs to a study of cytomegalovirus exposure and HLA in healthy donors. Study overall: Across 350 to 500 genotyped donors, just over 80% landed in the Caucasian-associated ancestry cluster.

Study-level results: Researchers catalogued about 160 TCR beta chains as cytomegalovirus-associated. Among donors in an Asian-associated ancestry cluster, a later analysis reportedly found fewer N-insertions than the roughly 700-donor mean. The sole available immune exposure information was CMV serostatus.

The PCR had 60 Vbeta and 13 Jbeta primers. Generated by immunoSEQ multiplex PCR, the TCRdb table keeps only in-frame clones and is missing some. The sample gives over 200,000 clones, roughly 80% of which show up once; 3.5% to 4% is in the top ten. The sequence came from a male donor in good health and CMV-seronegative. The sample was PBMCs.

For the CDR3, the DNA is TGCGCCAGCAGTGAAGCTCTAGCGGTGAATGAGCAGTTCTTC. Its translation: CASSEALAVNEQFF. The J gene is TRBJ2-1, the V gene TRBV10-2; 7 nucleotides align to TRBD2. The CDR3 runs to 14 residues. Germline V gene data show CDR1 as WSHSY and CDR2 as SAAADI. The V segment lost 3 bases and the J segment 7 bases; nucleotides outside the gene matches: 6.